These 23 T cell receptor beta chains share one sample of origin, sequenced in a study of blood T cell repertoires in COVID-19. Only in-frame clones appear in the TCRdb table, and some are missing; sequencing was by immunoSEQ multiplex PCR. The table records some 260,000 clones, almost 90% of them present only once. Material: peripheral blood. These receptors originate from a man aged 80 or over with acute or convalescent COVID-19.

The chain recombines TRBV5-1 with TRBJ1-1; 12 bases fit TRBD1. Trimming at V came to 4 bases and at J to 8 bases, leaving 6 bases not matched to a gene. CDR3 size: 14 residues. Germline assignment: CDR1 SGHRS and CDR2 YFSETQ. CDR3 amino acids: CASSPGTGGREAFF. In DNA, the CDR3 is TGCGCCAGCAGCCCCGGGACAGGGGGCAGAGAAGCTTTCTTT.

The chain carries TRBV5-1 and TRBJ2-6; 7 bases align to TRBD1. Germline trimming cut 2 bases from V and 2 bases from J; bases unmatched to any gene: 16. The CDR3 extends over 20 amino acids. Germline CDR1 reads SGHRS; CDR2 reads YFSETQ. CDR3 residues: CASSFPLGEGAMTGANVLTF. As DNA, the CDR3 is TGCGCCAGCAGCTTTCCCCTGGGAGAGGGGGCTATGACTGGGGCCAACGTCCTGACTTTC.

CDR3 DNA: TGTGCCAGCAGCTTATGGGACACCTCCACCTACGAGCAGTACTTC. Translated: CASSLWDTSTYEQYF. The chain employs TRBV7-2 and TRBJ2-7; possibly TRBD1 for D (6 bases). V was trimmed by 2 bases and J by 2 bases, leaving 13 bases between them. The CDR3 is 15 residues long. CDR1 is SGHTA and CDR2 is FQGNSA in the germline V gene.

The gene calls are TRBV25-1 and TRBJ1-1; 10 nucleotides match TRBD1. This CDR3 is 16 amino acids long. Germline values: CDR1 MGHDK, CDR2 SYGVNS. Trimming took 8 bases from V and 1 from J; bases not matched to a gene: 10. The CDR3 nucleotides are TGTGCCAGCTCACGACAGGACAGGGGGTGGAACACTGAAGCTTTCTTT. Its translation: CASSRQDRGWNTEAFF.

The gene calls are TRBV5-1 and TRBJ2-2; no firm D call. V was pared by 0 bases and J by 5 bases, with 14 bases between. Germline V gene lookup returns CDR1 SGHRS and CDR2 YFSETQ. CDR3 size: 16 residues. The CDR3 loop reads CASSLDPGDPTGELFF. The DNA of the CDR3 is TGCGCCAGCAGCTTGGATCCAGGCGACCCAACCGGGGAGCTGTTTTTT.

CDR3 in DNA: TGTGCCAGCAGCTTCGACAGGGGGAATTCACCCCTCCACTTT. Translating it yields CASSFDRGNSPLHF. The rearrangement links TRBV9 to TRBJ1-6, with 9 bases lining up with TRBD1. The CDR3 covers 14 residues. J was trimmed by 7 bases and V by 4 bases; bases with no gene match: 3. CDR1 is SGDLS and CDR2 is YYNGEE in the germline V gene.

This rearrangement joins TRBV14 to TRBJ2-3; 8 bases line up with TRBD2. The CDR3 has 18 amino acids. Germline lookup yields CDR1 SGHDN and CDR2 FVKESK. V trimming: 0 bases; J trimming: 1 base; junction bases outside the gene matches: 9. The CDR3 DNA is TGTGCCAGCAGCCAAGAAATTGGCCTAGCGGGCCGCACAGATACGCAGTATTTT. This translates into CASSQEIGLAGRTDTQYF.

The V call is TRBV2, the J call TRBJ2-7; no clear D gene. This CDR3 contains 10 residues. Germline V lookup: CDR1 SNHLY, CDR2 FYNNEI. V gave up 6 bases and J gave up 3 bases, with 3 bases separating them. The CDR3 here is CASSNYEQYF. In DNA, the CDR3 is TGTGCCAGCAGCAACTACGAGCAGTACTTC.

The chain links TRBV28 to TRBJ2-7, with D possibly matching TRBD2 (5 bases). The CDR3 runs to 12 residues. Trimming took 2 bases from V and 3 from J, leaving 5 bases between them. In germline, CDR1 is MDHEN, CDR2 SYDVKM. CDR3 sequence: CASSLRGYEQYF. The CDR3 coding sequence is TGTGCCAGCAGTTTACGGGGCTACGAGCAGTACTTC.

The J gene is TRBJ2-1, the V gene TRBV4-1; maybe TRBD2 (6 bases). Germline lookup yields CDR1 MGHRA and CDR2 YSYEKL. The V and J ends lost 0 bases and 14 bases respectively, with 23 bases between them. The CDR3 loop spans 16 amino acids. CDR3 protein: CASSQESGGLFSGEFF. In DNA form, the CDR3 reads TGCGCCAGCAGCCAAGAGTCGGGCGGGTTGTTCTCGGGGGAGTTCTTC.

This rearrangement joins TRBV24-1 to TRBJ2-5, with unresolved D. The V gene's germline CDR1 is KGHDR and CDR2 SFDVKD. Trimming stripped 3 bases from V and 2 bases from J, with 15 bases between. The CDR3 loop spans 16 amino acids. The CDR3 nucleotides are TGTGCCACCAGTGATACGGGTAATACTCCTCAAGAGACCCAGTACTTC. Protein sequence: CATSDTGNTPQETQYF.

This clone showed up just once. This chain connects TRBV11-2 to TRBJ2-1, with TRBD2 matching over 11 bases. Germline lookup yields CDR1 SGHAT and CDR2 FQNNGV. This CDR3 is 16 amino acids long. V trimming: 2 bases; J trimming: 5 bases; junction bases outside the gene matches: 5. The chain's CDR3 is CASSLFSGRAHNEQFF. CDR3 nucleotide sequence: TGTGCCAGCAGCTTATTTAGCGGGAGGGCCCACAATGAGCAGTTCTTC.

This chain uses TRBV6-6 with TRBJ1-2, with D unclear. The CDR3 totals 16 residues. Germline loops: CDR1 MNHNY, CDR2 SVGAGI (reference sequence). Deletions cut 0 bases from V and 5 bases from J, with 16 bases between. The CDR3 DNA follows: TGTGCCAGCAGTTACTCTCAAACTGCAGCCGGGTATGGCTACACCTTC. Protein: CASSYSQTAAGYGYTF.

This clone was detected only once. This chain links TRBV19 with TRBJ2-3; D is possibly TRBD2 (6 bases). The CDR3 sequence is 14 residues long. Looked up from germline, CDR1 is LNHDA and CDR2 is SQIVND (reference sequence). V was shortened by 3 bases and J by 1 base, with 8 bases between the two germline ends. This chain's CDR3 is CASSIPGGTDTQYF. CDR3 DNA sequence: TGTGCCAGTAGTATCCCGGGGGGCACAGATACGCAGTATTTT.

The sample holds one count of this clone. The chain uses TRBV28 and TRBJ1-2; TRBD1 might be the D (6 bases). V lost 7 bases to trimming and J lost 6 bases, with 9 bases between them. CDR3 length equals 11 residues. The germline V gene encodes CDR1 MDHEN and CDR2 SYDVKM. CDR3 bases: TGTGCCAGCATGGGGGCGGATGGCTACACCTTC. It yields the protein CASMGADGYTF.

The genes are TRBV28 and TRBJ2-1; TRBD2 aligns across 11 bases. J was trimmed by 4 bases and V by 6 bases; bases with no gene match: 8. The germline gives CDR1 MDHEN, CDR2 SYDVKM. This CDR3 comprises 16 residues. For the CDR3, the DNA is TGTGCCAGCAGCACAACCGGGACTAGCGGTTACAATGAGCAGTTCTTC. Its translation is CASSTTGTSGYNEQFF.

The rearrangement joins TRBV7-9 to TRBJ1-2; no firm D call. Germline CDR1 SEHNR, CDR2 FQNEAQ (reference sequence). V dropped 5 bases and J dropped 4 bases, with 11 bases sitting between them. This CDR3 comprises 13 residues. The CDR3, as DNA: TGTGCCAGCAGCCCTGGGAGTTCCTATGGCTACACCTTC. Protein product: CASSPGSSYGYTF.

The CDR3 DNA sequence: TGTGCCAGCAGAACAGGGGGATCCTACGAGCAGTACTTC. Translation gives CASRTGGSYEQYF. This sequence joins TRBV28 and TRBJ2-7, with 8 bases lining up with TRBD1. CDR3 length equals 13 residues. J gave up 1 base and V 6 bases, and 2 bases lay outside the gene matches. Per the germline V gene, CDR1 is MDHEN and CDR2 is SYDVKM. Complete variable domain (other parts from reference TRBV28 and TRBJ2-7): DVKVTQSSRYLVKRTGEKVFLECVQDMDHENMFWYRQDPGLGLRLIYFSYDVKMKEKGDIPEGYSVSREKKERFSLILESASTNQTSMYLCASRTGGSYEQYFGPGTRLTVT.

The genes are TRBV27 and TRBJ2-7; TRBD2 is a possible D gene (5 bases). V lost 9 bases and J 2 bases, leaving 14 bases between the germline ends. CDR1 and CDR2 (germline): MNHEY, SMNVEV (reference sequence). The CDR3 spans 13 residues. In DNA form, the CDR3 reads TGTGCCAGTCGGAGCGGATTAGCCTACGAGCAGTACTTC. It specifies CASRSGLAYEQYF.

The chain joins TRBV3-1 (or the pseudogene TRBV3-2) to TRBJ1-6; TRBD1 matches at 9 bases. V was clipped by 5 bases and J by 10 bases; unmatched bases: 6. From germline, CDR1 is LGHDT and CDR2 YNNKEL (reference sequence). The CDR3 consists of 14 residues. The CDR3 reads CASSYRQGGSPLHF. The CDR3 region has the DNA TGTGCCAGCAGCTATAGACAGGGGGGGTCACCCCTCCACTTT.

This clone was recorded a few times. The genes are TRBV2 and TRBJ1-5; the match to TRBD1 covers 9 bases. The J segment lost 7 bases and the V segment lost 7 bases, leaving 8 bases of the junction unmatched. Germline V gene sequence: CDR1 SNHLY, CDR2 FYNNEI. This CDR3 spans 14 amino acids. CDR3 residues: CASTPGQGSQPQHF. CDR3 DNA sequence: TGTGCCAGCACTCCGGGACAGGGATCGCAGCCCCAGCATTTT.

This chain joins TRBV7-9 and TRBJ1-3, with D unresolved. The CDR3 is 12 residues long. Trimming removed 6 bases at V and 7 bases at J, with 10 bases between. Germline V CDR1 and CDR2: SEHNR, FQNEAQ (reference sequence). The CDR3 protein is CASRKTENTIYF. The CDR3 coding sequence is TGTGCCAGCAGGAAAACGGAGAACACCATATATTTT.

This clone was seen a few times. CDR3 DNA sequence: TGTGCCAGCAGCGCCCGCGGGGGGGCGGATGAGCAGTTCTTC. Translated, it gives CASSARGGADEQFF. The V gene is TRBV9, the J gene TRBJ2-1; 9 bases are shared with TRBD2. The junction had 6 bases not matched to a gene; V was cut back by 3 bases and J by 8 bases. CDR1 and CDR2 from the germline V gene are SGDLS and YYNGEE. This CDR3 is built from 14 residues.